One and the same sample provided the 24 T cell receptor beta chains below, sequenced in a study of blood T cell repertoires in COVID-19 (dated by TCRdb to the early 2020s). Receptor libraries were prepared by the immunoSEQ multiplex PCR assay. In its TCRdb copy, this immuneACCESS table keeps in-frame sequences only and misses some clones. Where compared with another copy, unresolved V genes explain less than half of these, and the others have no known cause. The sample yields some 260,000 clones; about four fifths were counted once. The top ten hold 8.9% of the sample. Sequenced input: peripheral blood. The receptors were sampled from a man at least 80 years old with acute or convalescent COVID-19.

CDR3 sequence (DNA): TGTGCCAGCTCACCACCGAGGCCGGATTCACCCCTCCACTTT. Residues: CASSPPRPDSPLHF. The J gene is TRBJ1-6, the V gene TRBV18; D remains ambiguous. CDR3 length: 14 residues. The germline CDR1 and CDR2 sequences are KGHSH and LQKENI. Deletions cut 0 bases from V and 8 bases from J, with 8 bases between.

The CDR3 region is CASSFGTPETQYF. CDR3 coding DNA: TGTGCCAGCAGCTTCGGGACACCAGAGACCCAGTACTTC. The J gene is TRBJ2-5, the V gene TRBV5-5; possible D gene TRBD1, 6 bases. The CDR3 consists of 13 residues. CDR1 and CDR2 from the germline V gene are SGHKS and YYEKEE (reference sequence). Trimming cost V 2 bases and J 4 bases, with 9 bases left between them.

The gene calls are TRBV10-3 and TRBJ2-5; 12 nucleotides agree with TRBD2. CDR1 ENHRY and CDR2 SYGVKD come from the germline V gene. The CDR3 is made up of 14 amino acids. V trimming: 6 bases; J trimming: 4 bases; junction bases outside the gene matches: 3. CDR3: CAIRPGLAGETQYF. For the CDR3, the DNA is TGTGCCATCAGGCCGGGACTAGCGGGAGAGACCCAGTACTTC.

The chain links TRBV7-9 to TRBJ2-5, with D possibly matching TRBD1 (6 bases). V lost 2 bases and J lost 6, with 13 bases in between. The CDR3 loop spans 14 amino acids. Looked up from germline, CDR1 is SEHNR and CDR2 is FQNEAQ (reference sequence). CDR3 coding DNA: TGTGCCAGCAGCTTATCGCCAGGGGAAAAGACCCAGTACTTC. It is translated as CASSLSPGEKTQYF. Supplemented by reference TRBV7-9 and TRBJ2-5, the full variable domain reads DTGVSQNPRHKITKRGQNVTFRCDPISEHNRLYWYRQTLGQGPEFLTYFQNEAQLEKSRLLSDRFSAERPKGSFSTLEIQRTEQGDSAMYLCASSLSPGEKTQYFGPGTRLLVL.

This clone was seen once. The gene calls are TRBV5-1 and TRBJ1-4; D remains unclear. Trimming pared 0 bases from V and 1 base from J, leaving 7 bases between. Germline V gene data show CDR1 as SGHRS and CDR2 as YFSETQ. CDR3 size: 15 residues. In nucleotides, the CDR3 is TGCGCCAGCAGCTTGGACGCCAGAACTAATGAAAAACTGTTTTTT. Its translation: CASSLDARTNEKLFF. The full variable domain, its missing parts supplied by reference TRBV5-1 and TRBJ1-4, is KAGVTQTPRYLIKTRGQQVTLSCSPISGHRSVSWYQQTPGQGLQFLFEYFSETQRNKGNFPGRFSGRQFSNSRSEMNVSTLELGDSALYLCASSLDARTNEKLFFGSGTQLSVL.

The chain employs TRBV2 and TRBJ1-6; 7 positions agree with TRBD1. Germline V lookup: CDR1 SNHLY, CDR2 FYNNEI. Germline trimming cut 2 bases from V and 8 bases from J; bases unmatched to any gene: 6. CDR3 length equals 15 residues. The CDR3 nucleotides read TGTGCCAGCAGTGAATTGGGACAGAATGATTCACCCCTCCACTTT. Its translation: CASSELGQNDSPLHF. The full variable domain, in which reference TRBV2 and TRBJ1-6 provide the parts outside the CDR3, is EPEVTQTPSHQVTQMGQEVILRCVPISNHLYFYWYRQILGQKVEFLVSFYNNEISEKSEIFDDQFSVERPDGSNFTLKIRSTKLEDSAMYFCASSELGQNDSPLHFGNGTRLTVT.

CDR3 nucleotides: TGTGCCAGCACCTTGAGGGGGACAGGGGGACCGAGCAATCAGCCCCAGCATTTT. This encodes CASTLRGTGGPSNQPQHF. The chain combines TRBV27 with TRBJ1-5, with 11 bases fitting TRBD1. Germline loops: CDR1 MNHEY, CDR2 SMNVEV (reference sequence). This CDR3 region has 18 residues. Germline trimming cut 7 bases from V and 1 base from J; bases unmatched to any gene: 12.

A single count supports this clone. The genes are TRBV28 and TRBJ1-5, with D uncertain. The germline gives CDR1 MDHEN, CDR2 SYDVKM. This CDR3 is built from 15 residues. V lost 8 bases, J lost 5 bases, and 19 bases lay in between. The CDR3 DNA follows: TGTGCCAGCCTACCGTACAGCCCTCAGTATCAGCCCCAGCATTTT. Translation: CASLPYSPQYQPQHF.

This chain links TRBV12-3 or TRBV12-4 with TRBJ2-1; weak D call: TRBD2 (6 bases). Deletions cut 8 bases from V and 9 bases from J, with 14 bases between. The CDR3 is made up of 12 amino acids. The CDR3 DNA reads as TGTGCCAGCGGTTGGGAGGTGGGTGAGCAGTTCTTC. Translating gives CASGWEVGEQFF.

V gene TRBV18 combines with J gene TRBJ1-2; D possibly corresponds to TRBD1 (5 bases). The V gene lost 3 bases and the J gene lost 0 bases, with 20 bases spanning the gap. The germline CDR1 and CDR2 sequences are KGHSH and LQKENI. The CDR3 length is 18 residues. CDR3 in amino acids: CASSPVGAGRVANYGYTF. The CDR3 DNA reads TGTGCCAGCTCACCTGTCGGGGCTGGGAGGGTAGCTAACTATGGCTACACCTTC.

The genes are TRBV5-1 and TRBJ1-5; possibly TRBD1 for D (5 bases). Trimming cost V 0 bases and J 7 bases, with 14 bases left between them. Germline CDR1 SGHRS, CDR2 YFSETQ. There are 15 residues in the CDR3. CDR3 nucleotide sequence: TGCGCCAGCAGCTTGGCCGGCGGGGCCAGGCAGCCCCAGCATTTT. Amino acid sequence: CASSLAGGARQPQHF.

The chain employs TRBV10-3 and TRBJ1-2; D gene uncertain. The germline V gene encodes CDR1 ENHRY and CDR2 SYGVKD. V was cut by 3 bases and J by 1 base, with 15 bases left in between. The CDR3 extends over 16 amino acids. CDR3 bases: TGTGCCATCAGTGACCCTTTGGGCCGCTTTAACTATGGCTACACCTTC. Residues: CAISDPLGRFNYGYTF.

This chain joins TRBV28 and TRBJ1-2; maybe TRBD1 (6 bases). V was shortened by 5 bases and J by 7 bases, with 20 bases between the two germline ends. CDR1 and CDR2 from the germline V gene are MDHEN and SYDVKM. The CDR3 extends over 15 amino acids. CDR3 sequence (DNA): TGTGCCAGCAGTCCCGTGGGGGGGCGAAGCGGTGGCTACACCTTC. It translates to CASSPVGGRSGGYTF.

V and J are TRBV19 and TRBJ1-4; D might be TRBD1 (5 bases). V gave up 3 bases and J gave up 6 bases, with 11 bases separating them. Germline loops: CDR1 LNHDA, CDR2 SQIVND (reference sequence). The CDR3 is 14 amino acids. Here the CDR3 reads CASSIGPGYEKLFF. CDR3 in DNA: TGTGCCAGTAGTATCGGGCCAGGGTATGAAAAACTGTTTTTT.

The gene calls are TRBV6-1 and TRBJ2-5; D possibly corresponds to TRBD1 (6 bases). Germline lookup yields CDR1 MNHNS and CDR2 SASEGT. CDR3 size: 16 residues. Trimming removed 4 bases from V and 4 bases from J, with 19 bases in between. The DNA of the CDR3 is TGTGCCAGCAGTGCTACTACAGGGAACATAGGAGAGACCCAGTACTTC. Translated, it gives CASSATTGNIGETQYF.

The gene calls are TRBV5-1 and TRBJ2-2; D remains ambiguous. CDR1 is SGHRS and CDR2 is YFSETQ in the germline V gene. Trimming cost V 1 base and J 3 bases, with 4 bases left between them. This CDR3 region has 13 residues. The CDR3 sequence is CASSLLDTGELFF. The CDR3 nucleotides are TGCGCCAGCAGCTTGCTAGACACCGGGGAGCTGTTTTTT.

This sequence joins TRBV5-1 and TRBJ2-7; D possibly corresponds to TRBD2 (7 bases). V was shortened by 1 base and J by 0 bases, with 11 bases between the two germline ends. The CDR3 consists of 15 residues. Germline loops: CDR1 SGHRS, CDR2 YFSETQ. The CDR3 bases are TGCGCCAGCAGCTTGCGGGCGGGGGCCTCCTACGAGCAGTACTTC. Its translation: CASSLRAGASYEQYF.

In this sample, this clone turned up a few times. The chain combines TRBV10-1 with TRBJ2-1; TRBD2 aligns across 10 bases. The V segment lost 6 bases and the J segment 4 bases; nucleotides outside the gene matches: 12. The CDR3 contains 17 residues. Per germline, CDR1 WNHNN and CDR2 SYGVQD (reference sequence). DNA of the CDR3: TGCGCCAGCAGCAGTGGCACTATAGCGGGGGGATACAATGAGCAGTTCTTC. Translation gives CASSSGTIAGGYNEQFF.

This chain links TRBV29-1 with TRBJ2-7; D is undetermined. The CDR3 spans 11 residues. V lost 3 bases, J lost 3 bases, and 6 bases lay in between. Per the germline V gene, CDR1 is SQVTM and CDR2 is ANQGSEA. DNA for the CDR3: TGCAGCGTTGAGTACGGCTACGAGCAGTACTTC. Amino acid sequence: CSVEYGYEQYF.

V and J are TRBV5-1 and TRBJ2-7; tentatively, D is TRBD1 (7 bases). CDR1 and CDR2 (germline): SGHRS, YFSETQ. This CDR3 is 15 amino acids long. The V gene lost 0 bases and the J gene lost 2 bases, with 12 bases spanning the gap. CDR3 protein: CASSLGGTVTYEQYF. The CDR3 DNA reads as TGCGCCAGCAGCTTGGGCGGGACAGTAACCTACGAGCAGTACTTC.

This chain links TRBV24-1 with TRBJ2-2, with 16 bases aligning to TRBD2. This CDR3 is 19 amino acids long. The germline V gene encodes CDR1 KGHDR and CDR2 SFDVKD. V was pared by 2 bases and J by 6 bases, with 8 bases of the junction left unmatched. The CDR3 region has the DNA TGTGCCACCAGTGATTCCTCCGGGACTAGCGGGGGGGTGGCCGGGGAGCTGTTTTTT. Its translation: CATSDSSGTSGGVAGELFF.

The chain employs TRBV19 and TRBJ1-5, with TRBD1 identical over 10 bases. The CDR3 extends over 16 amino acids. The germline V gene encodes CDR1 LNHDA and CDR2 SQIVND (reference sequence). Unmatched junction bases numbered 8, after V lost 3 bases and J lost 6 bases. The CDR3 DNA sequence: TGTGCCAGTAGTATCTCGACAGGGGGCGCAAGTCAGCCCCAGCATTTT. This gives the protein CASSISTGGASQPQHF.

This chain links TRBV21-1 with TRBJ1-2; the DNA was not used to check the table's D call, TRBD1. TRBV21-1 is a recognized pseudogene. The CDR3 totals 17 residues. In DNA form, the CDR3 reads TGTGCCAGCAGCAAAAAATATTCCCGTCGACAGGGTGGCGGCTACACCTTC. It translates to CASSKKYSRRQGGGYTF.

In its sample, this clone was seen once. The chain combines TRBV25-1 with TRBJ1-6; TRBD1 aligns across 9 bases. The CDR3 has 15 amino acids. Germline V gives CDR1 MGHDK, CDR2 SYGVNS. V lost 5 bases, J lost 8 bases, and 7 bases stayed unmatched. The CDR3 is CASSSGTGWDSPLHF. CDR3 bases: TGTGCCAGCAGTTCCGGGACAGGGTGGGATTCACCCCTCCACTTT.